These T cell receptor beta chains were read from a single sample in a study of cytomegalovirus exposure and HLA in healthy donors. Sequenced by immunoSEQ multiplex PCR; TCRdb stores in-frame clones only, minus some. The sample carries about 190,000 clones, roughly 68% recorded once. Input material: PBMCs. The receptors originated from a woman aged 25 to 39 in good health and CMV-seronegative. Each CDR3 is given with its conserved first and last residue. Fields, in order: D gene, V gene, clone size, J gene, CDR3 DNA, CDR3 protein. A D gene is named only where the DNA matches it firmly. Some rows have no size entry. The others give once, few or many, or a class for an expanded clone.

>TRBD1|TRBV5-1|-|TRBJ2-2
TGCGCCAGCAGCCCGTGGGGGACAGGGGGCTCCGGGGAGCTGTTTTTT
CASSPWGTGGSGELFF
>TRBD1|TRBV4-1|-|TRBJ1-5
TGCGCCAGCAGCTATGACAGGGGGGATCAGCCCCAGCATTTT
CASSYDRGDQPQHF
>TRBD1|TRBV19|-|TRBJ1-5
TGTGCCAGTAGTATCCAGGACAGGGTTCAGCCCCAGCATTTT
CASSIQDRVQPQHF
>-|TRBV7-8|few|TRBJ2-7
TGTGCCAGCAGCTTAACCAGGGGTCGTGGCCACGAGCAGTACTTC
CASSLTRGRGHEQYF
>TRBD1|TRBV7-6|-|TRBJ2-7
TGTGCCAGCAGCTCCCCAGGCCAGGGACAGGCTGAGCAGTACTTC
CASSSPGQGQAEQYF
>-|TRBV7-3|-|TRBJ2-7
TGTGCCAGCAGCCCGCGCAGGGAGCAGTACTTC
CASSPRREQYF
>-|TRBV28|-|TRBJ2-2
TGTGCCAGTCACACGAACACCGGGGAGCTGTTTTTT
CASHTNTGELFF
>-|TRBV2|-|TRBJ2-1
TGTGCCAGCTGGGGGGACCCTACCTACAATGAGCAGTTCTTC
CASWGDPTYNEQFF
>TRBD2|TRBV9|-|TRBJ2-3
TGTGCCAGCAGCGTAGGGACTAGCGGAGACACAGATACGCAGTATTTT
CASSVGTSGDTDTQYF
>TRBD2|TRBV4-3|-|TRBJ2-1
TGCGCCAGCAGCCAAGAACCGGGACTAGCGGGAGCTGAGCAGTTCTTC
CASSQEPGLAGAEQFF
>TRBD1|TRBV27|-|TRBJ2-7
TGTGCCAGCAGTTTGACAGGGGGTGGGTCCTACGAGCAGTACTTC
CASSLTGGGSYEQYF
>-|TRBV5-1|-|TRBJ2-7
TGCGCCAGCAGCTCCCCCAGTAAACCCTACGAGCAGTACTTC
CASSSPSKPYEQYF
>-|TRBV6-5|-|TRBJ1-3
TGTGCCAGCAGAACAACAGGGATTCCTGGAAACACCATATATTTT
CASRTTGIPGNTIYF
>-|TRBV5-4|-|TRBJ2-2
TGTGCCAGCAGCCTACAGTTTATCAACACCGGGGAGCTGTTTTTT
CASSLQFINTGELFF
>-|TRBV6-1|-|TRBJ2-1
TGTGCCAGCAGGGACACGAGCTCCTACAATGAGCAGTTCTTC
CASRDTSSYNEQFF
>TRBD1|TRBV12-5|-|TRBJ2-7
TGTGCTAGTGGTTTGGCTGTTCCGGGACAGGGCTACGAGCAGTACTTC
CASGLAVPGQGYEQYF
>-|TRBV19|-|TRBJ2-3
TGTGCCAGTAGTGCTGGGGGCGACCCCACAGATACGCAGTATTTT
CASSAGGDPTDTQYF
>-|TRBV5-4|few|TRBJ2-7
TGTGCCAGCAGTCTAGGACAGAGTCAGTACTTC
CASSLGQSQYF
>-|TRBV5-8|-|TRBJ1-1
TGTGCCAGCAGCCGCGGATATGAACGGGCTTTCTTT
CASSRGYERAFF
>-|TRBV18|-|TRBJ1-5
TGTGCCAGCTCAGAGTCCCGCAATCAGCCCCAGCATTTT
CASSESRNQPQHF
>-|TRBV9|-|TRBJ2-5
TGTGCCAGCAGCGCGGACAGAGTCCAAGAGACCCAGTACTTC
CASSADRVQETQYF
>TRBD1|TRBV7-9|-|TRBJ1-1
TGTGCCAGCAGCTTAGGAAGGGGGCAGGGGTCGACTGAAGCTTTCTTT
CASSLGRGQGSTEAFF
>-|TRBV18|-|TRBJ2-3
TGTGCCAGCTCACTAGCCCCCGGCGGCACCCCAGATACGCAGTATTTT
CASSLAPGGTPDTQYF
>TRBD1|TRBV4-1|-|TRBJ2-7
TGCGCCAGCAGCCAAATCGGACAGGGCTATGGCTACGAGCAGTACTTC
CASSQIGQGYGYEQYF